Shown below are 28 T cell receptor beta chains from a single sample sequenced in a study of identical twins. MiXCR was run by TCRdb on the 5' RACE reads, yielding one entry per CDR3 protein. Altogether hundreds of thousands of distinct CDR3 sequences are present, 20% to 30% being singletons, with the ten largest covering just under 3%. The same sample was also studied in work on T cells expressing NK-cell markers.

The sequenced material came from CD4+ T cells sorted from blood. The receptors here all came from a woman aged 18-29 years in good health.

This clonotype rates as medium-sized. The chain is built from TRBV6-5 and TRBJ1-1, with D unclear. This CDR3 has 15 residues. Germline loops: CDR1 MNHEY, CDR2 SVGAGI. The V gene lost 3 bases and the J gene lost 0 bases, with 11 bases spanning the gap. CDR3 nucleotide sequence: TGTGCCAGCAGTTATGGCCTAAGTATGAACACTGAAGCTTTCTTT. Its translation: CASSYGLSMNTEAFF.

The chain couples TRBV20-1 to TRBJ2-7; 7 bases map to TRBD1. CDR3 length: 15 residues. V dropped 2 bases and J dropped 3; count of bases not matched to a gene: 10. Germline CDR1 reads DFQATT; CDR2 reads SNEGSKA (reference sequence). Here the CDR3 reads CSARKMTGSYYEQYF. The CDR3 DNA sequence: TGCAGTGCTAGAAAAATGACAGGGTCTTACTACGAGCAGTACTTC.

Notes on this clonotype: A much larger clone lies one base from this, so it may be a read error. The V gene is TRBV7-2, the J gene TRBJ2-1; no firm D call. The CDR3 loop spans 12 amino acids. Germline-derived CDR1 and CDR2 are SGHTA and FQGNSA. Trimming removed 5 bases at V and 2 bases at J, with 4 bases between. CDR3 bases: TGTGCCAGCAGCCAACCCTACAATGAGCAGTTCTTC. Protein: CASSQPYNEQFF.

This clonotype was recorded a few times. The rearrangement joins TRBV9 to TRBJ2-5; 7 bases map to TRBD1. Germline loops: CDR1 SGDLS, CDR2 YYNGEE. The ends lost 4 bases at V and 4 bases at J; junction bases unmatched: 7. The CDR3 runs 14 residues. In nucleotides, the CDR3 is TGTGCCAGCAGCTTCAGGACAGGAGTAGAGACCCAGTACTTC. This gives the protein CASSFRTGVETQYF.

The chain employs TRBV10-3 and TRBJ1-3; D is unresolved. CDR3 size: 13 residues. Germline V gene sequence: CDR1 ENHRY, CDR2 SYGVKD. Trimming removed 7 bases from V and 4 bases from J, with 11 bases in between. DNA for the CDR3: TGTGCCATCACGAACGGCGAAGGAAACACCATATATTTT. This encodes CAITNGEGNTIYF.

A few counts support this clonotype. This rearrangement joins TRBV6-2 or TRBV6-3 to TRBJ2-2, with 9 positions matching TRBD2. Looked up from germline, CDR1 is MNHEY and CDR2 is SVGEGT. There are 15 residues in the CDR3. J was trimmed by 7 bases and V by 4 bases; bases with no gene match: 7. This CDR3 reads CASSWVAGVNGELFF. DNA for the CDR3: TGTGCCAGCAGTTGGGTAGCGGGAGTGAACGGGGAGCTGTTTTTT.

This clonotype was found many times. This chain uses TRBV3-1 with TRBJ2-1; perhaps TRBD2 as D (6 bases). CDR1 is LGHDT and CDR2 is YNNKEL in the germline V gene (reference sequence). Deletions cut 0 bases from V and 10 bases from J, with 7 bases between. The CDR3 length is 12 residues. The CDR3 bases are TGTGCCAGCAGCCAAGATCGGGGGGAGCAGTTCTTC. Protein: CASSQDRGEQFF.

V gene TRBV6-1 combines with J gene TRBJ2-7, with 8 bases matching TRBD1. Losses at the gene ends were 5 bases for V and 2 bases for J; bases not matched to a gene: 5. The CDR3 length is 14 residues. Germline V gives CDR1 MNHNS, CDR2 SASEGT. This CDR3 is CASSPPDRAYEQYF. The CDR3 coding sequence is TGTGCCAGCAGTCCCCCGGACAGGGCCTACGAGCAGTACTTC.

This clonotype was counted a few times. This chain uses TRBV12-3 or TRBV12-4 with TRBJ1-5; 7 bases match TRBD1. The V and J ends lost 3 bases and 3 bases, in that order; junction bases with no gene match: 8. There are 16 residues in the CDR3. In nucleotides, the CDR3 is TGTGCCAGCAGTTTTCGACAGGGCTTTAACAATCAGCCCCAGCATTTT. Protein sequence: CASSFRQGFNNQPQHF.

Only a few counts were recorded for this clonotype. The chain uses TRBV30 and TRBJ2-2, with 14 bases matching TRBD2. The germline gives CDR1 GTSNPN, CDR2 SVGIG (reference sequence). This CDR3 region has 20 residues. V lost 2 bases to trimming and J lost 1 base; unmatched junction nucleotides: 12. The DNA of the CDR3 is TGTGCCTGGAGTACAACAGGGGGGACTAGCGGGAGTTGGAACACCGGGGAGCTGTTTTTT. Translated: CAWSTTGGTSGSWNTGELFF.

The table lists this clonotype with a few counts. Here the CDR3 reads CSASAGLSYEQYF. The CDR3, as DNA: TGCAGTGCTAGCGCGGGACTCTCCTACGAGCAGTACTTC. This chain joins TRBV20-1 and TRBJ2-7, with D possibly matching TRBD2 (6 bases). V gave up 3 bases and J gave up 0 bases, with 9 bases separating them. The germline CDR1 and CDR2 sequences are DFQATT and SNEGSKA (reference sequence). This CDR3 contains 13 residues.

The chain has TRBV7-8 and TRBJ2-3; 9 nucleotides align to TRBD1. Germline CDR1 and CDR2: SGHVS and FQNEAQ. The CDR3 loop spans 17 amino acids. The trim removed 1 base at V and 6 bases at J, leaving 11 bases unmatched. CDR3 residues: CASSLERSTGGRDTQYF. The CDR3 DNA follows: TGTGCCAGCAGCTTAGAGAGGAGTACAGGGGGCAGGGATACGCAGTATTTT. The entire variable domain, with the rest obtained from reference TRBV7-8 and TRBJ2-3, is as follows: GAGVSQSPRYKVAKRGQDVALRCDPISGHVSLFWYQQALGQGPEFLTYFQNEAQLDKSGLPSDRFFAERPEGSVSTLKIQRTQQEDSAVYLCASSLERSTGGRDTQYFGPGTRLTVL.

The V call is TRBV6-5, the J call TRBJ2-7; D possibly matches TRBD1 or TRBD2 (5 bases each). CDR3 length equals 15 residues. CDR1 and CDR2 from the germline V gene are MNHEY and SVGAGI. Trimming took off 0 bases at V and 0 bases at J, with 9 bases between the two ends. The CDR3 DNA is TGTGCCAGCAGTTACTCTCGGGACCCCTCCTACGAGCAGTACTTC. This encodes CASSYSRDPSYEQYF.

The J gene is TRBJ2-7, the V gene TRBV20-1; 7 bases align to TRBD2. This CDR3 region has 15 residues. Unmatched junction bases numbered 8, after V lost 1 base and J lost 2 bases. CDR1 and CDR2 (germline): DFQATT, SNEGSKA (reference sequence). CDR3 bases: TGCAGTGCTAGAGGCCTACTAGCGCAAGCCTACGAGCAGTACTTC. As protein: CSARGLLAQAYEQYF.

This clonotype turned up a few times. The chain recombines TRBV20-1 with TRBJ2-3; 9 nucleotides agree with TRBD1. Germline CDR1 and CDR2: DFQATT and SNEGSKA (reference sequence). The CDR3 runs 14 residues. J gave up 1 base and V 6 bases, and 5 bases lay outside the gene matches. In DNA, the CDR3 is TGCAGTGCAAACCGGGACAGGGGCACAGATACGCAGTATTTT. This gives the protein CSANRDRGTDTQYF.

This clonotype was counted between two and nine times. V and J are TRBV20-1 and TRBJ1-1, with D uncertain. V lost 6 bases, J lost 0 bases, and 11 bases lay in between. Looked up from germline, CDR1 is DFQATT and CDR2 is SNEGSKA (reference sequence). The CDR3 has 13 amino acids. The DNA of the CDR3 is TGCAGTGCCACTACAGCTATGAACACTGAAGCTTTCTTT. Encoded protein: CSATTAMNTEAFF.

This clonotype was seen a handful of times. V usage is TRBV5-6 and J usage is TRBJ2-5; D unresolved. The CDR3 has 15 residues. Per the germline V gene, CDR1 is SGHDT and CDR2 is YYEEEE. With 0 bases removed from V and 4 bases from J, the gap between germline ends came to 13 bases. The CDR3 sequence is CASSLVTVSGETQYF. The CDR3 DNA sequence: TGTGCCAGCAGCTTGGTAACAGTTTCAGGAGAGACCCAGTACTTC.

The CDR3 spells CASSLEVLTHGYTF. The CDR3 region has the DNA TGTGCCAGCAGCTTAGAGGTCTTGACACATGGCTACACCTTC. The J gene is TRBJ1-2, the V gene TRBV7-9; D unclear. The germline V gene encodes CDR1 SEHNR and CDR2 FQNEAQ (reference sequence). With 1 base removed from V and 6 bases from J, the gap between germline ends came to 12 bases. The CDR3 totals 14 residues.

The gene calls are TRBV7-2 and TRBJ2-5, with D perhaps matching TRBD1 or TRBD2 (5 bases each). With 3 bases removed from V and 1 base from J, the gap between germline ends came to 12 bases. The CDR3 runs 15 residues. Per germline, CDR1 SGHTA and CDR2 FQGNSA. The CDR3 region has the DNA TGTGCCAGCAGCTTCCCCCGGGGCCGCCAAGAGACCCAGTACTTC. It codes for CASSFPRGRQETQYF.

This clonotype was detected only a few times. The CDR3 DNA sequence: TGTGCCAGCAGTTTCCGCCCGGCGGGGACTTCCAACAGTGAGCAGTTCTTC. This sequence encodes CASSFRPAGTSNSEQFF. V and J are TRBV27 and TRBJ2-1, with D tentatively TRBD2 (6 bases). There are 17 residues in the CDR3. V shed 3 bases and J shed 9 bases, with 24 bases lying between them. Germline V CDR1 and CDR2: MNHEY, SMNVEV (reference sequence).

The V gene is TRBV18, the J gene TRBJ2-2, with D unclear. The germline gives CDR1 KGHSH, CDR2 LQKENI. The CDR3 loop spans 15 amino acids. V lost 1 base to trimming and J lost 1 base, with 7 bases between them. The CDR3 spells CASSPRAQNTGELFF. The CDR3 DNA sequence: TGTGCCAGCTCACCACGGGCACAGAACACCGGGGAGCTGTTTTTT.

This clonotype was picked up a small number of times. V is TRBV27 and J is TRBJ2-5; D is unclear. V lost 5 bases and J 4 bases, leaving 17 bases between the germline ends. Germline assignment: CDR1 MNHEY and CDR2 SMNVEV (reference sequence). This CDR3 has 15 amino acids. CDR3 nucleotides: TGTGCCAGCAGTACGCGTTTCTCGTTTGGAGAGACCCAGTACTTC. Its protein is CASSTRFSFGETQYF.

V and J are TRBV6-2 or TRBV6-3 and TRBJ1-2; 7 bases agree with TRBD1. The CDR3 extends over 13 amino acids. With V trimmed by 7 bases and J by 6 bases, 8 bases remained unmatched. In germline, CDR1 is MNHEY, CDR2 SVGEGT. The DNA of the CDR3 is TGTGCCAGCATAAAAGGGGGCCGTGATGGCTACACCTTC. Its protein is CASIKGGRDGYTF.

The chain carries TRBV5-1 and TRBJ2-3; 14 bases map to TRBD2. This CDR3 spans 18 amino acids. In germline, CDR1 is SGHRS, CDR2 YFSETQ. V trimming: 1 base; J trimming: 2 bases; junction bases outside the gene matches: 6. CDR3 loop: CASSLPGLAGEYTDTQYF. The CDR3 nucleotides read TGCGCCAGCAGCTTGCCGGGACTAGCGGGAGAGTACACAGATACGCAGTATTTT.

The chain carries TRBV6-1 and TRBJ1-3; D is undetermined. V was pared by 0 bases and J by 5 bases, with 8 bases between. This CDR3 is 14 amino acids long. Germline V gene lookup returns CDR1 MNHNS and CDR2 SASEGT. The CDR3: CASSEAEYRNTIYF. CDR3 nucleotides: TGTGCCAGCAGTGAAGCTGAGTACCGAAACACCATATATTTT.

This clonotype was picked up a small number of times. This rearrangement joins TRBV7-9 to TRBJ2-3; D remains ambiguous. Germline V gives CDR1 SEHNR, CDR2 FQNEAQ (reference sequence). V lost 3 bases, J lost 6 bases, and 10 bases lay in between. The CDR3 consists of 13 residues. For the CDR3, the DNA is TGTGCCAGCAGCTTCACTCCTGGGGATACGCAGTATTTT. Its protein is CASSFTPGDTQYF.

A few counts support this clonotype. The rearrangement uses TRBV5-1 and TRBJ2-3; D gene ambiguous. The germline V and J ends were trimmed by 4 bases and 2 bases, with 5 bases remaining between them. CDR3 size: 12 residues. CDR1 and CDR2 from the germline V gene are SGHRS and YFSETQ. The CDR3 loop reads CASSTDTDTQYF. In DNA, the CDR3 is TGCGCCAGCAGCACGGACACAGATACGCAGTATTTT.

There are a few counts of this clonotype. The chain recombines TRBV5-1 with TRBJ2-6; D is unclear. This CDR3 spans 17 amino acids. V dropped 2 bases and J dropped 2 bases, with 14 bases sitting between them. Per germline, CDR1 SGHRS and CDR2 YFSETQ. In DNA form, the CDR3 reads TGCGCCAGCAGCTTTGGTAGTGGGTCGGCTGGGGCCAACGTCCTGACTTTC. Translation gives CASSFGSGSAGANVLTF. Full variable domain (outside the CDR3, taken from reference TRBV5-1 and TRBJ2-6): KAGVTQTPRYLIKTRGQQVTLSCSPISGHRSVSWYQQTPGQGLQFLFEYFSETQRNKGNFPGRFSGRQFSNSRSEMNVSTLELGDSALYLCASSFGSGSAGANVLTFGAGSRLTVL.